Following are 2 T cell receptor beta chains from one sample sequenced in a study of blood T cell repertoires in COVID-19. The protocol was immunoSEQ multiplex PCR, while the TCRdb copy is restricted to in-frame clones and leaves out a portion. The table includes 300,000 to 350,000 clones, 75% to 90% detected once. The sequencing sample was made of peripheral blood. These receptors came from a woman aged 50 to 60 with COVID-19, enrolled during active disease.

The chain recombines TRBV18 with TRBJ1-1; no clear D gene. The V end lost 3 bases, the J end lost 0 bases, and 11 bases lay between the germline ends. The CDR3 sequence is 15 residues long. Germline V gene lookup returns CDR1 KGHSH and CDR2 LQKENI. The CDR3 loop reads CASSPSPEMNTEAFF. CDR3 DNA: TGTGCCAGCTCACCTTCGCCGGAGATGAACACTGAAGCTTTCTTT.

The V call is TRBV27, the J call TRBJ1-2; the D gene is possibly TRBD1 (5 bases). CDR3 length: 16 residues. Trimming took off 4 bases at V and 2 bases at J, with 17 bases between the two ends. The germline gives CDR1 MNHEY, CDR2 SMNVEV (reference sequence). The CDR3 nucleotides are TGTGCCAGCAGTTCCCGCGGGACGTCTGTGAACTATGGCTACACCTTC. Translation: CASSSRGTSVNYGYTF.